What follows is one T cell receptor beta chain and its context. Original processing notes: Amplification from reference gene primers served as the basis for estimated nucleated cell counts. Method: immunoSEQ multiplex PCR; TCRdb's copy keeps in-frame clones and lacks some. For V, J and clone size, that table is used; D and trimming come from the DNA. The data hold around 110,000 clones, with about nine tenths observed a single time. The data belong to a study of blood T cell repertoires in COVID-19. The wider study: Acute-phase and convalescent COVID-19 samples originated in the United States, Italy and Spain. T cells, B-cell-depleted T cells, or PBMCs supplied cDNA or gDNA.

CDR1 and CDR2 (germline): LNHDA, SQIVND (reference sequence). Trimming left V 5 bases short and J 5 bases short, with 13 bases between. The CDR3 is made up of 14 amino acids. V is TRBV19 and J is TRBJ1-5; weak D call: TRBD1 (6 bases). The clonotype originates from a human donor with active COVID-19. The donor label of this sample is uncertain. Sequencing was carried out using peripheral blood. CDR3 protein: CASSRRQDDQPQHF. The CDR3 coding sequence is TGTGCCAGTAGTCGCCGACAGGACGATCAGCCCCAGCATTTT.